This T cell receptor (beta chain) was retrieved from a study of cytomegalovirus exposure and HLA in healthy donors. The overall study: Of 398 genotyped donors, 65% to 85% clustered with self-reported Caucasian donors. Study observations and caveats: In a later analysis, V- and J-gene trimming of beta chains associated with a DCLRE1C missense variant, replicated independently.

A note on this clone: Its cognate antigen is unknown.

Primers included in the PCR were 60 Vbeta and 13 Jbeta primers. The repertoire was sequenced with immunoSEQ multiplex PCR; TCRdb's copy has only in-frame clones and lacks some. The sample lists some 150,000 clones, about 72% occurring once. Germline values: CDR1 SQVTM, CDR2 ANQGSEA. The V gene end was trimmed by 4 bases and the J gene end by 7 bases; junction bases not matched to a gene: 9. This CDR3 spans 13 amino acids. This TCR came from a man in his sixties in good health and CMV-seronegative. V is TRBV29-1 and J is TRBJ2-7; 8 positions agree with TRBD2. Sequences were obtained from PBMCs. CDR3 in amino acids: CSVALAGGREQYF. The CDR3 nucleotides are TGCAGCGTTGCCCTTGCGGGGGGACGGGAGCAGTACTTC.